The 21 T cell receptor beta chains below all came from one sample that was sequenced in a study of blood T cell repertoires in COVID-19. Profiling relied on immunoSEQ multiplex PCR, and the TCRdb table lists in-frame clones only, not all of them. Of about 210,000 clones listed, over 70% are singletons. The sequenced sample consisted of peripheral blood. The source of these receptors is a woman aged 45-59 years with acute or convalescent COVID-19.

By sample share, this clone is medium-sized. CDR3 amino acids: CASRSRRTSYEQYF. The CDR3 DNA reads TGTGCCAGCCGGTCCAGGAGGACTTCCTACGAGCAGTACTTC. The chain joins TRBV21-1 to TRBJ2-7; the D call of TRBD2 is as the table states it, not checked on the DNA. TRBV21-1 is labeled a pseudogene. This CDR3 has 14 residues.

The V and J genes are TRBV27 and TRBJ2-3, with D tentatively TRBD1 (7 bases). Germline V gene sequence: CDR1 MNHEY, CDR2 SMNVEV (reference sequence). This CDR3 has 12 amino acids. The V and J ends lost 10 bases and 3 bases respectively, with 11 bases between them. The CDR3 DNA sequence: TGTGCCACAGGGGGGATGACAGATACGCAGTATTTT. It is translated as CATGGMTDTQYF.

V usage is TRBV19 and J usage is TRBJ2-2, with TRBD1 matching over 10 bases. Germline V gene data show CDR1 as LNHDA and CDR2 as SQIVND (reference sequence). The junction had 6 bases not matched to a gene; V was cut back by 4 bases and J by 7 bases. This CDR3 has 15 amino acids. The CDR3 protein is CASSRQGALGGELFF. As DNA, the CDR3 is TGTGCCAGTAGTAGACAGGGGGCCTTAGGCGGGGAGCTGTTTTTT.

This rearrangement joins TRBV5-1 to TRBJ2-7, with 11 nucleotides matching TRBD2. The V and J ends lost 0 bases and 7 bases, in that order; junction bases with no gene match: 9. CDR1 SGHRS and CDR2 YFSETQ come from the germline V gene. The length of the CDR3 is 16 residues. The CDR3 is CASSLALAGGDDEQYF. The CDR3 DNA is TGCGCCAGCAGCTTGGCCCTAGCGGGAGGAGATGATGAGCAGTACTTC.

The CDR3 region is CSVEAQETGWSQETQYF. The CDR3 DNA reads TGCAGCGTTGAGGCCCAAGAGACAGGGTGGTCTCAAGAGACCCAGTACTTC. This chain links TRBV29-1 with TRBJ2-5; the match to TRBD1 covers 7 bases. Unmatched junction bases numbered 15, after V lost 3 bases and J lost 2 bases. The germline V gene encodes CDR1 SQVTM and CDR2 ANQGSEA. This CDR3 region has 17 residues.

V usage is TRBV5-1 and J usage is TRBJ2-7; D may be TRBD2 (7 bases). The CDR3 runs to 16 residues. The ends were cut back, 0 bases at V and 6 bases at J, with 19 bases in the middle. CDR1 SGHRS and CDR2 YFSETQ come from the germline V gene. In nucleotides, the CDR3 is TGCGCCAGCAGCTTGGGGCCGAACCGGGGGGCTTCCGAGCAGTACTTC. It translates to CASSLGPNRGASEQYF.

This clone was counted once. The J gene is TRBJ1-1, the V gene TRBV2; TRBD1 is a possible D gene (6 bases). The V end lost 4 bases, the J end lost 6 bases, and 9 bases lay between the germline ends. Germline V gives CDR1 SNHLY, CDR2 FYNNEI. The CDR3 covers 12 residues. CDR3 loop: CASSVGGAEAFF. Here the CDR3 DNA reads TGTGCCAGCAGTGTTGGGGGCGCTGAAGCTTTCTTT. The full variable domain, its missing parts supplied by reference TRBV2 and TRBJ1-1, is EPEVTQTPSHQVTQMGQEVILRCVPISNHLYFYWYRQILGQKVEFLVSFYNNEISEKSEIFDDQFSVERPDGSNFTLKIRSTKLEDSAMYFCASSVGGAEAFFGQGTRLTVV.

The chain joins TRBV6-1 to TRBJ2-7, with TRBD2 matching 7 bases. J gave up 3 bases and V 3 bases, and 8 bases lay outside the gene matches. In germline, CDR1 is MNHNS, CDR2 SASEGT. The CDR3 is 15 residues long. The CDR3 region has the DNA TGTGCCAGCAGTGATTGGGCTAGCGGAGACTACGAGCAGTACTTC. Its protein product is CASSDWASGDYEQYF.

This rearrangement joins TRBV5-1 to TRBJ2-1; 10 positions agree with TRBD2. Germline CDR1 SGHRS, CDR2 YFSETQ. Losses at the gene ends were 4 bases for V and 4 bases for J; bases not matched to a gene: 5. The CDR3 sequence is 15 residues long. The CDR3 region has the DNA TGCGCCAGCAGCCAACTTAGCGGGGGGTACAATGAGCAGTTCTTC. This gives the protein CASSQLSGGYNEQFF.

As regards this clone: Sequence at one end of the junction differs from germline and may be a read error. The chain recombines TRBV27 with TRBJ1-1; 11 bases line up with TRBD1. This CDR3 spans 14 amino acids. Germline CDR1 reads MNHEY; CDR2 reads SMNVEV (reference sequence). CDR3 region: CASSPRTGGGPLGF. CDR3 nucleotide sequence: TGTGCCAGCAGTCCCCGGACAGGGGGCGGGCCCCTCGGCTTT.

The rearrangement links TRBV7-3 to TRBJ1-1; 7 nucleotides align to TRBD1. This CDR3 spans 15 amino acids. Losses at the gene ends were 5 bases for V and 5 bases for J; bases not matched to a gene: 11. Germline lookup yields CDR1 SGHTA and CDR2 FQGTGA. CDR3 DNA: TGTGCCAGCAGCCCCCATAGAGGGGGCATTACTGAAGCTTTCTTT. Translating gives CASSPHRGGITEAFF.

The rearrangement links TRBV3-1 (or the pseudogene TRBV3-2) to TRBJ1-6; 9 bases match TRBD1. The CDR3 consists of 16 residues. Germline CDR1 is LGHDT and CDR2 is YNNKEL (reference sequence). V lost 4 bases and J lost 9; bases outside the gene matches: 10. The CDR3 loop is CASSLNPGQGVSPLHF. The CDR3 DNA follows: TGTGCCAGCAGCCTGAACCCGGGACAGGGAGTTTCACCCCTCCACTTT.

The chain carries TRBV19 and TRBJ2-3; tentative D call: TRBD2 (6 bases). Germline values: CDR1 LNHDA, CDR2 SQIVND (reference sequence). CDR3 length equals 12 residues. Deletions cut 10 bases from V and 1 base from J, with 9 bases between. The CDR3 nucleotides are TGTGCCATAGCGGACCGCACAGATACGCAGTATTTT. This encodes CAIADRTDTQYF.

The rearrangement links TRBV28 to TRBJ1-5, with a weak D call TRBD1 (6 bases). The CDR3 extends over 16 amino acids. The germline V and J ends were trimmed by 3 bases and 2 bases, with 14 bases remaining between them. The V gene's germline CDR1 is MDHEN and CDR2 SYDVKM. CDR3 sequence reads: CASSLGGAVGNQPQHF. In DNA, the CDR3 is TGTGCCAGCAGTTTGGGGGGGGCTGTGGGCAATCAGCCCCAGCATTTT.

The genes are TRBV12-1 and TRBJ2-3; the table names TRBD2, a call not compared with the DNA. TRBV12-1 is listed as a pseudogene. This CDR3 comprises 16 residues. The CDR3 nucleotides are TGTGCCAGCAGCTCCCTGGGTAGCGGGAGGGTAGATACGCAGTATTTT. Protein sequence: CASSSLGSGRVDTQYF.

This sequence joins TRBV2 and TRBJ1-1, with D possibly TRBD1 on 6 matching bases. The CDR3 runs to 13 residues. Germline V gene lookup returns CDR1 SNHLY and CDR2 FYNNEI. V lost 5 bases, J lost 6 bases, and 13 bases lay in between. In DNA form, the CDR3 reads TGTGCCAGCAGTTTTACAGGGCCCCCTGAAGCTTTCTTT. Its translation: CASSFTGPPEAFF.

The V call is TRBV3-1 (or the pseudogene TRBV3-2), the J call TRBJ2-2; D not resolved. There are 13 residues in the CDR3. V shed 2 bases and J shed 1 base, with 2 bases lying between them. CDR1 is LGHDT, CDR2 YNNKEL, per germline (reference sequence). The chain's CDR3 is CASSQLNTGELFF. CDR3 bases: TGTGCCAGCAGCCAACTGAACACCGGGGAGCTGTTTTTT.

The rearrangement uses TRBV24-1 and TRBJ2-7; D is perhaps TRBD1 (6 bases). CDR1 and CDR2 (germline): KGHDR, SFDVKD. CDR3 length: 15 amino acids. The V and J ends lost 11 bases and 2 bases respectively, with 21 bases between them. This chain's CDR3 is CAISDKTGATYEQYF. CDR3 bases: TGTGCCATCAGCGACAAGACAGGAGCCACCTACGAGCAGTACTTC.

Regarding this clone: This sample includes further DNA sequences coding for the same CDR3. The gene calls are TRBV6-1 and TRBJ2-7; weak D call: TRBD1 (6 bases). Germline V CDR1 and CDR2: MNHNS, SASEGT. The CDR3 has 14 amino acids. V shed 3 bases and J shed 0 bases, with 9 bases lying between them. CDR3 sequence: CASSELDSSYEQYF. CDR3 in DNA: TGTGCCAGCAGTGAGTTGGACAGCTCCTACGAGCAGTACTTC.

This clone turned up a few times. The same CDR3 is also encoded by other DNA sequences in this sample. The J gene is TRBJ2-7, the V gene TRBV29-1, with 9 bases that match TRBD1. From germline, CDR1 is SQVTM and CDR2 ANQGSEA. The CDR3 sequence is 13 residues long. Trimming removed 6 bases from V and 3 bases from J; junction bases left unmatched: 6. CDR3 sequence (DNA): TGCAGCGTGCTTGACAGGGGGGGCTACGAGCAGTACTTC. Amino acid sequence: CSVLDRGGYEQYF.

The rearrangement links TRBV10-1 to TRBJ2-3; 7 nucleotides align to TRBD2. Germline V CDR1 and CDR2: WNHNN, SYGVQD (reference sequence). V was clipped by 6 bases and J by 4 bases; unmatched bases: 7. The CDR3 has 14 amino acids. DNA of the CDR3: TGCGCCAGCAGGCGGGGGACGGGATCAGATACGCAGTATTTT. Translation gives CASRRGTGSDTQYF.